These T cell receptor beta chains were read from a single sample in a study of cytomegalovirus exposure and HLA in healthy donors. The repertoire was sequenced with immunoSEQ multiplex PCR; TCRdb's copy has only in-frame clones and lacks some. The sample table sets out some 62,000 clones. The sequenced sample consisted of PBMCs. The receptors come from a man aged 30 to 39 in good health and CMV-seropositive. The conserved cysteine and the conserved F or W are not part of the CDR3 here.

CDR3,J,length,V
ASSQGQTTNEKLF,TRBJ1-4,13,TRBV4-1
ATSRDQGSGSYEQY,TRBJ2-7,14,TRBV15
ASSPLAGGLEQY,TRBJ2-7,12,TRBV7-3
ASSLAGTGGYEQY,TRBJ2-7,13,TRBV6-1
ASSPTGADATEAF,TRBJ1-1,13,TRBV6-6
ASNPGTATYEQY,TRBJ2-7,12,TRBV2
ASSLTRVDGYT,TRBJ1-2,11,TRBV5-1
AWASGTGDSPLH,TRBJ1-6,12,TRBV30
AWSVFNSNEQF,TRBJ2-1,11,TRBV30
ASSRFFGIADDSSYNEQF,TRBJ2-1,18,TRBV11-3
ASSQDLRQNTEAF,TRBJ1-1,13,TRBV14
AWSVLGAWGEQF,TRBJ2-1,12,TRBV30
SVDGDRDTEAF,TRBJ1-1,11,TRBV29-1
ASRPAGTGAYGYT,TRBJ1-2,13,TRBV7-9
ASSPLPGQGVVDTEAF,TRBJ1-1,16,TRBV5-6
ASSIRDRAYSGANVLT,TRBJ2-6,16,TRBV19
ASSPLGQTNTEAF,TRBJ1-1,13,TRBV18
ASSLVAGGNNEQF,TRBJ2-1,13,TRBV7-3
ASSLGYGGTEAF,TRBJ1-1,12,TRBV5-1
ASSREGLAGHSDNEQF,TRBJ2-1,16,TRBV4-2
SVENRVNTEAF,TRBJ1-1,11,TRBV29-1